This is a list of T cell receptor beta chains from one sample in a study of regulatory T cells in long-lasting Graves disease. From the multiplex PCR reads, TCRdb called clonotypes with MiXCR, one entry per CDR3 protein. The table includes about 530,000 distinct CDR3 sequences, 15% to 20% detected once. This sample was shared with a second study, whose subject was T cells in Graves' hyperthyroidism and ophthalmopathy.

The starting material was peripheral blood mononuclear cells (PBMCs), obtained at new diagnosis, from a patient treated with antithyroid drugs. Receptor source: a woman aged 35 to 60 with Graves disease. Both conserved end residues are part of each CDR3. D genes are given only for firm matches. The listing skips clone size in some rows; elsewhere it reads once, few, many or a size class.

>TRBV11-3|many|TRBJ2-3|-
CASNRQVTDTQYF
TGTGCCAGCAACCGACAGGTCACAGATACGCAGTATTTT
>TRBV7-9|-|TRBJ1-4|-
CASSLYGDSEKLFF
TGTGCCAGCAGCTTATATGGGGATTCAGAAAAACTGTTTTTT
>TRBV2|many|TRBJ1-1|-
CASSESGEAFF
TGTGCCAGCAGTGAAAGCGGCGAAGCTTTCTTT
>TRBV24-1|few|TRBJ1-5|TRBD1
CATSDSTGRPNQPQHF
TGTGCCACCAGTGATTCGACAGGGAGGCCCAATCAGCCCCAGCATTTT
>TRBV20-1|many|TRBJ1-1|-
CSGGTDTEAFF
TGCAGTGGCGGCACAGACACTGAAGCTTTCTTT
>TRBV3-1|many|TRBJ2-1|-
CASSLGYREPLQISFF
TGTGCCAGCAGCCTTGGTTACAGGGAACCGCTTCAGATCTCTTTCTTC
>TRBV5-5|-|TRBJ1-2|-
CASSPLGASGYGYTF
TGTGCCAGCAGCCCATTGGGGGCCTCGGGGTATGGCTACACCTTC
>TRBV20-1|-|TRBJ1-1|-
CSAAGTQNTEAFF
TGCAGTGCCGCCGGGACTCAGAACACTGAAGCTTTCTTT
>TRBV6-2/TRBV6-3|many|TRBJ2-3|-
CASSPGVGAYTDTQYF
TGTGCCAGCAGTCCGGGGGTGGGGGCATACACAGATACGCAGTATTTT
>TRBV5-1|many|TRBJ2-7|TRBD1
CASSLATGVLSYEQYF
TGTGCCAGCAGCTTGGCCACAGGGGTCCTCTCCTACGAGCAGTACTTC
>TRBV6-1|many|TRBJ2-5|-
CASSPGTPKYF
TGTGCCAGCAGTCCCGGGACACCCAAATACTTC
>TRBV20-1|-|TRBJ2-1|-
CSARGGGASYNEQFF
TGCAGTGCTAGAGGGGGGGGGGCCTCCTACAATGAGCAGTTCTTC
>TRBV7-9|-|TRBJ2-7|-
CASSLTGPSEQYF
TGTGCCAGCAGCTTAACAGGGCCAAGCGAGCAGTACTTC
>TRBV19|-|TRBJ1-5|-
CASSDGGGLGASQPQHF
TGTGCCAGTAGCGACGGGGGGGGACTAGGGGCCAGTCAGCCCCAGCATTTT
>TRBV20-1|-|TRBJ1-2|-
CSATIRNYGYTF
TGCAGTGCTACGATAAGAAACTATGGCTACACCTTC
>TRBV3-1|many|TRBJ1-5|-
CASSQRGGNQPQHF
TGTGCCAGCAGCCAGAGGGGCGGCAATCAGCCCCAGCATTTT
>TRBV6-2/TRBV6-3|-|TRBJ2-4|-
CASSYRRDTKRLAKNIQYF
TGTGCCAGCAGTTACAGGCGGGACACCAAGAGACTAGCCAAAAACATTCAGTACTTC
>TRBV10-3|-|TRBJ1-2|-
CAISESNGDGYTF
TGTGCCATCAGTGAGTCGAATGGGGATGGCTACACCTTC
>TRBV9|-|TRBJ2-3|-
CASSEQPVGDTQYF
TGTGCCAGCAGCGAGCAGCCGGTTGGGGATACGCAGTATTTT
>TRBV20-1|few|TRBJ2-4|TRBD2
CSARGLAGGMDIQYF
TGCAGTGCTAGGGGACTAGCGGGGGGCATGGACATTCAGTACTTC
>TRBV6-1|many|TRBJ2-3|-
CATEPRASTDTQYF
TGTGCCACTGAACCCAGGGCTAGCACAGATACGCAGTATTTT
>TRBV2|many|TRBJ1-1|-
CASSVERQANTEAFF
TGTGCCAGCAGTGTGGAGCGACAGGCGAACACTGAAGCTTTCTTT
>TRBV19|-|TRBJ1-2|-
CASSIALGGYTF
TGTGCCAGTAGTATAGCATTGGGTGGCTACACCTTC
>TRBV12-3/TRBV12-4|many|TRBJ1-5|-
CASSLGRFQPQHF
TGTGCCAGCAGTTTGGGAAGGTTTCAGCCCCAGCATTTT
>TRBV6-1|few|TRBJ2-5|-
CASRDDQETQYF
TGTGCCAGCAGGGACGACCAAGAGACCCAGTACTTC
>TRBV5-5|many|TRBJ2-5|TRBD1
CASSTPGQGIETQYF
TGTGCCAGCAGCACCCCGGGACAGGGGATTGAGACCCAGTACTTC
>TRBV5-1|few|TRBJ2-3|-
CASSLVGRGGDTQYF
TGCGCCAGCAGCTTGGTAGGGCGGGGAGGTGATACGCAGTATTTT
>TRBV2|many|TRBJ2-7|-
CASRERGLPSYEQYF
TGTGCCAGTCGCGAAAGGGGCTTACCGTCCTACGAGCAGTACTTC
>TRBV12-3/TRBV12-4|many|TRBJ1-6|-
CASRGYNSPLHF
TGTGCCAGCCGCGGATATAATTCACCCCTCCACTTT
>TRBV20-1|many|TRBJ2-1|TRBD2
CSARRLAGEGWFF
TGCAGTGCTAGGAGACTAGCGGGGGAGGGCTGGTTCTTC
>TRBV12-3/TRBV12-4|many|TRBJ2-3|-
CASTRRIRGSSDTQYF
TGTGCCAGCACCAGACGTATCCGGGGTAGCTCAGATACGCAGTATTTT
>TRBV2|many|TRBJ1-5|TRBD1
CASSGQGGKPQHF
TGTGCCAGCAGCGGACAGGGCGGGAAGCCCCAGCATTTT
>TRBV28|many|TRBJ2-7|-
CASRAASASSYGQYF
TGTGCCAGCAGGGCAGCTAGCGCCAGCTCCTACGGGCAGTACTTC
>TRBV10-3|-|TRBJ1-2|-
CAISDRDHGYTF
TGTGCCATCAGTGACAGGGACCATGGCTACACCTTC
>TRBV11-2|many|TRBJ2-5|-
CASSRQGGTAQETQYF
TGTGCCAGCAGCCGACAAGGAGGGACAGCGCAAGAGACCCAGTACTTC
>TRBV11-3|many|TRBJ1-1|-
CASSLVGRAYEAFF
TGTGCCAGCAGCTTAGTCGGCAGGGCCTATGAAGCTTTCTTT
>TRBV3-1|many|TRBJ2-4|-
CASSRLTGSKNIQYF
TGTGCCAGCAGCCGACTAACGGGGTCCAAAAACATTCAGTACTTC
>TRBV9|-|TRBJ1-6|-
CASSVEGDNSPLHF
TGTGCCAGCAGCGTGGAAGGGGATAATTCACCCCTCCACTTT
>TRBV12-3/TRBV12-4|many|TRBJ1-1|TRBD1
CASSNTGAGAFF
TGTGCCAGCTCCAACACAGGGGCCGGAGCTTTCTTT
>TRBV18|few|TRBJ1-4|TRBD1
CASSSRQGSNEKLFF
TGTGCCAGCTCATCGCGACAGGGTTCTAATGAAAAACTGTTTTTT
>TRBV5-1|-|TRBJ2-7|TRBD2
CASSLGTSGGHPTNWQYF
TGCGCCAGCAGCTTGGGGACTAGCGGGGGGCACCCTACGAATTGGCAGTACTTC
>TRBV3-1|many|TRBJ1-1|-
CASSRGRGTEAFF
TGTGCCAGCAGCCGGGGCAGAGGGACTGAAGCTTTCTTT
>TRBV13|-|TRBJ2-5|-
CASSLESARQETQYF
TGTGCCAGCAGCTTAGAATCGGCAAGACAAGAGACCCAGTACTTC
>TRBV12-3/TRBV12-4|many|TRBJ1-5|-
CASSPGTTNQPQHF
TGTGCCAGCAGTCCCGGGACGACTAATCAGCCCCAGCATTTT
>TRBV11-2|many|TRBJ1-3|-
CASSPLATGNTIYF
TGTGCCAGCAGCCCTCTCGCCACCGGAAACACCATATATTTT
>TRBV19|few|TRBJ2-7|-
CASSILDRSFRFNYEQYF
TGTGCCAGTAGTATCTTAGACAGGTCCTTTAGATTCAATTACGAGCAGTACTTC
>TRBV15|many|TRBJ2-7|-
CATSSRSTNSYEQYF
TGTGCCACCAGCAGTCGGTCGACCAATAGCTACGAGCAGTACTTC
>TRBV5-1|many|TRBJ2-2|-
CASSRTVSTGELFF
TGCGCCAGCAGCCGGACAGTTAGCACCGGGGAGCTGTTTTTT
>TRBV28|many|TRBJ1-2|-
CASSVNRAGYTF
TGTGCCAGCAGTGTCAACAGGGCTGGCTACACCTTC
>TRBV4-1|-|TRBJ2-2|-
CASSQDSAGLGQGTSRAFF
TGCGCCAGCAGCCAAGATTCCGCGGGTCTAGGCCAGGGGACAAGTAGGGCGTTTTTT
>TRBV5-6|-|TRBJ2-1|-
CASSLEGREGFF
TGTGCCAGCAGCTTGGAGGGGAGAGAGGGGTTCTTC
>TRBV24-1|few|TRBJ2-1|-
CATRCSSSYNEQFF
TGTGCCACACGCTGCAGCAGCTCCTACAATGAGCAGTTCTTC
>TRBV18|many|TRBJ2-3|-
CASSPRDSTDTQYF
TGTGCCAGCTCACCAAGGGACAGCACAGATACGCAGTATTTT
>TRBV5-4|-|TRBJ2-3|-
CASSLKQSVADTQYF
TGTGCCAGCAGCTTGAAACAGTCCGTGGCAGATACGCAGTATTTT
>TRBV29-1|many|TRBJ1-1|TRBD1
CSGNRGEGTEAFF
TGCAGCGGAAACAGGGGGGAGGGGACTGAAGCTTTCTTT
>TRBV5-1|-|TRBJ1-2|TRBD1
CASNIPGTGDNYGYTF
TGCGCCAGCAACATCCCCGGGACAGGGGACAACTATGGCTACACCTTC
>TRBV19|once|TRBJ1-4|-
CASSIGRTRQEKLFF
TGTGCCAGTAGTATAGGACGGACTCGCCAGGAAAAACTGTTTTTT
>TRBV3-1|many|TRBJ2-3|TRBD2
CASSRSGGRSTDTQYF
TGTGCCAGCAGCCGGTCGGGGGGTCGAAGCACAGATACGCAGTATTTT
>TRBV3-1|many|TRBJ2-1|-
CASSHRGGIYNEQFF
TGTGCCAGCAGCCACCGGGGTGGGATCTACAATGAGCAGTTCTTC
>TRBV5-1|many|TRBJ2-3|TRBD1
CASSWTAGRGQVDTQYF
TGCGCCAGCAGCTGGACCGCGGGCAGGGGGCAAGTAGATACGCAGTATTTT